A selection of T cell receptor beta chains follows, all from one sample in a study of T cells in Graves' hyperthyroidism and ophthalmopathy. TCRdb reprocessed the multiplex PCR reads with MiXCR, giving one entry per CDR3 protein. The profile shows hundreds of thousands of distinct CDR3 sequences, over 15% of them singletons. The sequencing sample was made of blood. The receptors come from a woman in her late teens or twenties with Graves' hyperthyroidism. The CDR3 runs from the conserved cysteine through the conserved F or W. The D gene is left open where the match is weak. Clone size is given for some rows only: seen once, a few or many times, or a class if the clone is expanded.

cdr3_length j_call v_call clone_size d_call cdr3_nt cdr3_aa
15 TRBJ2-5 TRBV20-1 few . TGCAGTGCTGCACCCAGAGCACCTAGTTTTAGGACCCAGTACTTC CSAAPRAPSFRTQYF
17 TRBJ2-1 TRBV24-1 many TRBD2 TGTGCCACCAGTGATCCTAGCGGCGCCCTTTCCTACAATGAGCAGTTCTTC CATSDPSGALSYNEQFF
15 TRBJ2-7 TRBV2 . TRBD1 TGTGCCAGCAGTGACCCCGGGACAGGGCCCCACGAGCAGTACTTC CASSDPGTGPHEQYF
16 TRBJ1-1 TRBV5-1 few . TGCGCCAGCAGCACCGGTGTGAGTTCCGCGAACACTGAAGCTTTCTTT CASSTGVSSANTEAFF
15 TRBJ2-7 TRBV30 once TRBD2 TGTGCCTGGGACCGAGGAGCGGGAGGGCCCGTCGAGCAGTACTTC CAWDRGAGGPVEQYF
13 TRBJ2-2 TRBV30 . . TGTGCCTGGAGTGTACAAGATCCCGGGGAGCTGTTTTTT CAWSVQDPGELFF
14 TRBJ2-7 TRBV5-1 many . TGCGCCAGCAGCTTCCGGGGGGCGCCCTACGAGCAGTACTTC CASSFRGAPYEQYF
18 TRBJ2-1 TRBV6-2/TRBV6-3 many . TGTGCCAGCAGTTATTCAGGCGCTTGGCAGGGCACCTACAATGAGCAGTTCTTC CASSYSGAWQGTYNEQFF
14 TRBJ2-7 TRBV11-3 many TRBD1 TGTGCCAGCGGAGGGACAGGGGGCACCTACGAGCAGTACTTC CASGGTGGTYEQYF
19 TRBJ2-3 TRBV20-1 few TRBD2 TGCAGTGCTAGGCGGGTTCGAGCGGGAGGGCTGAGAAACACAGATACGCAGTATTTT CSARRVRAGGLRNTDTQYF
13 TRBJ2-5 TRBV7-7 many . TGTGCCAGCAGTTTGGGGGTAGGAGAGACCCAGTACTTC CASSLGVGETQYF
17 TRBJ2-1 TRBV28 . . TGTGCCAGCAATTCCCCATGGGGTAGCCTGGCCTACAATGAGCAGTTCTTC CASNSPWGSLAYNEQFF
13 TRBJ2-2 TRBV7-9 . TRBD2 TGTGCCAGCAGGGGAGGGAGCACCGGGGAGCTGTTTTTT CASRGGSTGELFF
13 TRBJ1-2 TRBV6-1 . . TGTGCCAGCAGTGATGGCGGGGGGCTTGGCTACACCTTC CASSDGGGLGYTF
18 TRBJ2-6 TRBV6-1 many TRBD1 TGTGCCAGCAGGGGGACAGGGAGGAGGTCCTCTGGGGCCAACGTCCTGACTTTC CASRGTGRRSSGANVLTF
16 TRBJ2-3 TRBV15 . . TGTGCCACCAGCAGAGATATCCTGGGACGCACAGATACGCAGTATTTT CATSRDILGRTDTQYF
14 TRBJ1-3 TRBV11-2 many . TGTGCCAGCAGCTTAGAAGGGTATGGAAACACCATATATTTT CASSLEGYGNTIYF
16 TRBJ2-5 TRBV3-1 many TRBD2 TGTGCCAGCAGTCCGAGCCTTGGACTAGCGGGAGAGACCCAGTACTTC CASSPSLGLAGETQYF
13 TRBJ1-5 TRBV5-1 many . TGCGCCAGCAGTTTGAACAGAGATCAGCCCCAGCATTTT CASSLNRDQPQHF
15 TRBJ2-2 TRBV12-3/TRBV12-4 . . TGTGCCAGCAGGACAGGATCGGAATTCACCGGGGAGCTGTTTTTT CASRTGSEFTGELFF
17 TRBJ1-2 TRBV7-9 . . TGTGCCAGCAGCCCCGACTCACATGGGACTACTAACTATGGCTACACCTTC CASSPDSHGTTNYGYTF
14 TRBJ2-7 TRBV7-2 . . TGTGCCAGCAACTTAGGGGCATCGGCATACGAGCAGTACTTC CASNLGASAYEQYF
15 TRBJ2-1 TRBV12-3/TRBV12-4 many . TGTGCCAGCAGTTTAGGGGGGGGCCCTCTCAATGAGCAGTTCTTC CASSLGGGPLNEQFF
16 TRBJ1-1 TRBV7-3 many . TGTGCCAGCAGCTTGAAAGCCGGGGGCGCATTCTCTGAAGCTTTCTTT CASSLKAGGAFSEAFF
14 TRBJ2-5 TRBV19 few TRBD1 TGTGCCAGTAGCACGACAGGGGTTCGAGAGACCCAGTACTTC CASSTTGVRETQYF
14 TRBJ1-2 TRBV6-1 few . TGTGCCAGCAGTCCCTCTGTCGAAGCCTATGGCTACACCTTC CASSPSVEAYGYTF
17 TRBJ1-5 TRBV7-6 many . TGTGCCAGCAGTCCGAGCCCCTCACTCAATAGCAATCAGCCCCAGCATTTT CASSPSPSLNSNQPQHF
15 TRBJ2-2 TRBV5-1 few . TGCGCCAGCAGCCAGGACTACCACCGAACCGGGGAGCTGTTTTTT CASSQDYHRTGELFF
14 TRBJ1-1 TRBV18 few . TGTGCCAGCTCACCCGGAGTACAGAACACTGAAGCTTTCTTT CASSPGVQNTEAFF
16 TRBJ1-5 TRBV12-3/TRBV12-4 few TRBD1 TGTGCCAGCAGTTTATCGACAGGGGATGGCAATCAGCCCCAGCATTTT CASSLSTGDGNQPQHF
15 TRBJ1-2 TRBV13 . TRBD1 TGTGCCAGCAGCTCCGGGACAGGGGGTCGGTATGGCTACACCTTC CASSSGTGGRYGYTF
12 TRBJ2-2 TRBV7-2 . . TGTGCCAGCAGCCCAATAGCTCGATTCATTCTTTTT CASSPIARFILF
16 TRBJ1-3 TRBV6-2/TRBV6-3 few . TGTGCCAGCAGTTACTCCTCCCTGAACTCTGGAAACACCATATATTTT CASSYSSLNSGNTIYF
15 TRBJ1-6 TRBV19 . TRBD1 TGTGCCAGTAGTATAACAGGACAGGCGGCATTACCCCTCCACTTT CASSITGQAALPLHF
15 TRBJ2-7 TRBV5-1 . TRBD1 TGCGCCAGCAGGTACGACAGGGGATTCTCCTACGAGCAGTACTTC CASRYDRGFSYEQYF
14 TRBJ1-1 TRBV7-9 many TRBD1 TGTGCCAGCAGCTTTACAGGGGGCACGACTGAAGCTTTCTTT CASSFTGGTTEAFF
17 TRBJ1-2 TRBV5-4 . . TGTGCCAGCAGCCTACCAAGTCGGACAAGAGCTAACTATGGCTACACCTTC CASSLPSRTRANYGYTF
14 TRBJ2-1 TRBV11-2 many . TGTGCCAGCAGCTCGGTTGTAGCTACCGATGAGCAGTTCTTC CASSSVVATDEQFF
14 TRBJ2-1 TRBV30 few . TGTGCCTGGAGGCACAGGCGACTAAGCAATGAGCAGTTCTTC CAWRHRRLSNEQFF
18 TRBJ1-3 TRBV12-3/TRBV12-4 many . TGTGCCAGCAGCCAAGACAAGGAGCTCCGGAGCTCTGGAAACACCATATATTTT CASSQDKELRSSGNTIYF
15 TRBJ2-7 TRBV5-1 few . TGCGCCAGCGCCCCGGCAACCATGAGGACGTACGAGCAGTACTTC CASAPATMRTYEQYF
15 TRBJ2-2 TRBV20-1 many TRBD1 TGCAGTGCTGGACAGGGGGCTCCAAACGCCGGGGAGCTGTTTTTT CSAGQGAPNAGELFF
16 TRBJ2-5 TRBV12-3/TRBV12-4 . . TGTGCCAGCAGTTTAGCGGGGGGGCCTTTGGGAGAGACCCAGTACTTC CASSLAGGPLGETQYF
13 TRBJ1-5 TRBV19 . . TGTGCCAGCACTACAGGGATCAGTCAGCCCCAGCATTTT CASTTGISQPQHF
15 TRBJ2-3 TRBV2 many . TGTGCCAGCAGTGTAGGACAGGCGGGGGCAGATACGCAGTATTTT CASSVGQAGADTQYF
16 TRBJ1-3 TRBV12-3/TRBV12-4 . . TGTGCCAGCAGTTTAAGCAGGGCGTCAGGTAGAAACACCATATATTTT CASSLSRASGRNTIYF
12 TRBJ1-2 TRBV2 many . TGTGCCAGCACTTTGGACGGCTATGGCTACACCTTC CASTLDGYGYTF
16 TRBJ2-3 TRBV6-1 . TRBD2 TGTGCCAGCAGTAGGACTAGCGCCAGTTCCACAGATACGCAGTATTTT CASSRTSASSTDTQYF
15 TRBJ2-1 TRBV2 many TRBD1 TGTGCCAGCAATAAACAGGGGGCTGGACTCAATGAGCAGTTCTTC CASNKQGAGLNEQFF
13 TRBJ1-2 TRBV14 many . TGTGCCAGCAGCCAAGATCATTCCTATGGCTACACCTTC CASSQDHSYGYTF
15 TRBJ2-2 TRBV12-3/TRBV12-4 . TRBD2 TGTGCCAGCAGTTTAGTGCGGGGGGGCACCGGGGAGCTGTTTTTT CASSLVRGGTGELFF
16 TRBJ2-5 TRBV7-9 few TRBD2 TGTGCCAGCAGCTTCCGACTAGCGGGAGGATCGGAGACCCAGTACTTC CASSFRLAGGSETQYF
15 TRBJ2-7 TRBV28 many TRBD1 TGTGCCAGCAGTTTCTCCGGGACAGGGCTGTACGAGCAGTACTTC CASSFSGTGLYEQYF
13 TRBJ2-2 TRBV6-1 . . TGTGCCACAGGGCGTCCGAACACCGGGGAGCTGTTTTTT CATGRPNTGELFF
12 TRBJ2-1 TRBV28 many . TGTGCCAGCAGTTTATTCCACAATGAGCAGTTCTTC CASSLFHNEQFF
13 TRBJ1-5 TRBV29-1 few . TGCAGCACAAGCGTCGGGAGAGATCAGCCCCAGCATTTT CSTSVGRDQPQHF
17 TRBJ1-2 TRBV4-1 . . TGCGCCAGCAGCCTAACACCGACAAGCACCACTAACTATGGCTACACCTTC CASSLTPTSTTNYGYTF
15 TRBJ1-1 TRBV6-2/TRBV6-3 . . TGTGCCAGCACTGGGGACGGGGATTTTGTTCGGGTTGCTTTCTTT CASTGDGDFVRVAFF